This T cell receptor (beta chain) originates from a study of chemoradiotherapy in HPV16-positive cancers. Across the whole study: A couple of HPV16-positive patients' cells yielded candidate HPV-specific clones and common motifs.

Findings and caveats of the study: Candidate HPV-specific clones and E7-related TCR motifs grew in tumor during treatment.

Clones were sequenced by immunoSEQ multiplex PCR, and TCRdb holds only the in-frame ones, with some missing. The data hold around 9,700 clones, with approximately 74% observed a single time. This clone was seen only once. Its matching antigen is unknown. Samples were taken several times over chemoradiotherapy. The specimen was taken from a patient who underwent chemoradiotherapy. The clonotype originates from a human donor with HPV-associated anogenital cancer.

The CDR3 nucleotides read TGTGCCAGCAGCTTAGGATGGCAGGGCAGTTCCGAAGCTTTCTTT. Translation gives CASSLGWQGSSEAFF. V usage is TRBV7-2 and J usage is TRBJ1-1; a weak D match, TRBD1 (5 bases). The V end lost 1 base, the J end lost 8 bases, and 17 bases lay between the germline ends. The germline CDR1 and CDR2 sequences are SGHTA and FQGNSA. This CDR3 region has 15 residues. The complete variable domain, with remaining parts taken from reference TRBV7-2 and TRBJ1-1, reads GAGVSQSPSNKVTEKGKDVELRCDPISGHTALYWYRQSLGQGLEFLIYFQGNSAPDKSGLPSDRFSAERTGGSVSTLTIQRTQQEDSAVYLCASSLGWQGSSEAFFGQGTRLTVV.